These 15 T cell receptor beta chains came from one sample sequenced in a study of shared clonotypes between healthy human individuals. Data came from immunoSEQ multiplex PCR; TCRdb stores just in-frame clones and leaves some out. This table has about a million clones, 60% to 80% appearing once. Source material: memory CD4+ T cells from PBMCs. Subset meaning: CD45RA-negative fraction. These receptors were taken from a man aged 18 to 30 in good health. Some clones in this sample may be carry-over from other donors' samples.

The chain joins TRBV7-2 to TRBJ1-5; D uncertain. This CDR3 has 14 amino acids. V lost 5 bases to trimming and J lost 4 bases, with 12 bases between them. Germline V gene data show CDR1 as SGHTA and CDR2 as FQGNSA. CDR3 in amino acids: CASSHPIANQPQHF. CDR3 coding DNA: TGTGCCAGCAGCCACCCTATAGCAAATCAGCCCCAGCATTTT.

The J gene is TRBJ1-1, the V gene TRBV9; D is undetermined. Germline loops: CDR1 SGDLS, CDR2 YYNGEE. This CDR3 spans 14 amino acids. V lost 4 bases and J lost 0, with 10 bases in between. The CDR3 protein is CASSTTTLNTEAFF. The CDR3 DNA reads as TGTGCCAGCAGCACCACGACTCTGAACACTGAAGCTTTCTTT.

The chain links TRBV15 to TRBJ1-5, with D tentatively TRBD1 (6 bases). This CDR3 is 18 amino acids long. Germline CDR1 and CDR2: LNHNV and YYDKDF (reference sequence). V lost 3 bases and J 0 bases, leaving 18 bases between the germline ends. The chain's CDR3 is CATSSAGRGFYSNQPQHF. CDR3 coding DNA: TGTGCCACCAGCAGTGCGGGCAGGGGATTCTATAGCAATCAGCCCCAGCATTTT.

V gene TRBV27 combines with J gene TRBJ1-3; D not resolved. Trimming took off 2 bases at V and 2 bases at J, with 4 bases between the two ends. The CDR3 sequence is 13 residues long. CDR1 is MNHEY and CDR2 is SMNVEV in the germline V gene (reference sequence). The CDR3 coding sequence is TGTGCCAGCAGTTTAATTGCTGGAAACACCATATATTTT. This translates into CASSLIAGNTIYF.

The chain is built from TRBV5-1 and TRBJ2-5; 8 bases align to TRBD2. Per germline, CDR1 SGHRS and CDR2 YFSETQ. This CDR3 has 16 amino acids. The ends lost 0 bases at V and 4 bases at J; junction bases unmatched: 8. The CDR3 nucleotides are TGCGCCAGCAGCTTGGCTGGCGGGAGGATAGCAGAGACCCAGTACTTC. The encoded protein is CASSLAGGRIAETQYF.

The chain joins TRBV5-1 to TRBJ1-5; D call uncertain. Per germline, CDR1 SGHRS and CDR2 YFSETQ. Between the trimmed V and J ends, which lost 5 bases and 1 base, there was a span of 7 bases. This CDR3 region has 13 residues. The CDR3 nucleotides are TGCGCCAGCAGGATGACAAGCAATCAGCCCCAGCATTTT. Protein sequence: CASRMTSNQPQHF.

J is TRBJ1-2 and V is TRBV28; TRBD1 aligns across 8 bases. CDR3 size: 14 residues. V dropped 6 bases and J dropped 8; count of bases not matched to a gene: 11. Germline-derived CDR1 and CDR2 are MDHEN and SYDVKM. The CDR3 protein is CASRTGGVKIGYTF. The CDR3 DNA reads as TGTGCCAGCAGAACAGGGGGGGTTAAGATCGGCTACACCTTC.

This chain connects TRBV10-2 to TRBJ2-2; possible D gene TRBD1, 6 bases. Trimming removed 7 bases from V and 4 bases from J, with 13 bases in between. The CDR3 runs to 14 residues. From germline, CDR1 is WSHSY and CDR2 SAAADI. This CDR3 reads CASTEDRFTGELFF. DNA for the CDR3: TGCGCCAGCACCGAGGACAGATTCACCGGGGAGCTGTTTTTT.

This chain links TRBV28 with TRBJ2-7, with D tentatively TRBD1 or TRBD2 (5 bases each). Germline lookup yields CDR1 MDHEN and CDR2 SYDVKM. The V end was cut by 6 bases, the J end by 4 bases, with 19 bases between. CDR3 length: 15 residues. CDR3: CASSKNSLGRYEQYF. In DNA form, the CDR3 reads TGTGCCAGCAGCAAGAATTCACTGGGACGGTACGAGCAGTACTTC.

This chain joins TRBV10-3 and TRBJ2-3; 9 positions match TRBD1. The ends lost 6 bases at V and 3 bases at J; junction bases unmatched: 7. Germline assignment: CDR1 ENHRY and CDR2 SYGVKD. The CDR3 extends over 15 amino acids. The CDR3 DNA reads TGTGCCATCAGCATCGACAGGGGGAGGACAGATACGCAGTATTTT. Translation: CAISIDRGRTDTQYF.

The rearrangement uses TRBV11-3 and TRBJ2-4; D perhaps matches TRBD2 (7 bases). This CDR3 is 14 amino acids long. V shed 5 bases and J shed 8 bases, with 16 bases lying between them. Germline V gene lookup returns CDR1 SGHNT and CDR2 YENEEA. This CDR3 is CASSRTREGDIQYF. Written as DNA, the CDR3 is TGTGCCAGCAGCCGGACTAGGGAGGGGGACATTCAGTACTTC.

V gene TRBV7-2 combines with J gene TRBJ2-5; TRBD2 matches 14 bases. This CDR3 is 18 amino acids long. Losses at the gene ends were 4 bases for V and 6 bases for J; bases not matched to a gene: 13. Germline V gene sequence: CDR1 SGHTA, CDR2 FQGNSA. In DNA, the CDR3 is TGTGCCAGCAGCTCGCCCCAAGGGACTAGCGGGAGTACGCAGACCCAGTACTTC. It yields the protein CASSSPQGTSGSTQTQYF.

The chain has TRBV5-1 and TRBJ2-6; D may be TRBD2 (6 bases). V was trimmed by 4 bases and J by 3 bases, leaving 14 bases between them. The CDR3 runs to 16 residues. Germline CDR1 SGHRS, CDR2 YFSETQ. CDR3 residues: CASSRTGLLGANVLTF. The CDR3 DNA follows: TGCGCCAGCAGCCGAACGGGACTTCTTGGGGCCAACGTCCTGACTTTC.

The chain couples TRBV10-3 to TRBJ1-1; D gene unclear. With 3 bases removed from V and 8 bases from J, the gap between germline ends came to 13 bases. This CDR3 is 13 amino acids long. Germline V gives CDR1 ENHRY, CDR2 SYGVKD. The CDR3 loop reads CAISDPRVLEAFF. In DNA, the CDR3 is TGTGCCATCAGTGATCCCCGGGTTTTGGAAGCTTTCTTT.

Here the CDR3 reads CASSQDARTSGKSSYNEQFF. CDR3 nucleotides: TGCGCCAGCAGCCAAGATGCTAGGACTAGCGGGAAGAGCTCCTACAATGAGCAGTTCTTC. This chain joins TRBV4-1 and TRBJ2-1, with 12 bases fitting TRBD2. Germline CDR1 and CDR2: MGHRA and YSYEKL. This CDR3 is built from 20 residues. Trimming cost V 0 bases and J 0 bases; bases outside gene matches: 9.